This TCR beta chain comes out of a study of shared clonotypes between healthy human individuals. Adult donors, all healthy and HIV-negative, had no recent acute infections or vaccinations. This clone was recorded a few times. Its antigen is unknown. Clones were read by immunoSEQ multiplex PCR, and TCRdb kept only the in-frame ones, dropping some. This table holds approximately 640,000 clones, 60% to 80% found once. Regarding the study as a whole: Naive CD4 clonotype sharing across a few donors was around 5%. Clonotypes which were not shared had lower generation probabilities than clonotypes that all four donors shared. On the whole, naive subsets had larger estimated richness than memory subsets had.

The sequence derives from a woman in her 30s in good health. The sequenced sample consisted of memory CD4+ T cells sorted from blood. Subset described: CD45RA-negative fraction.

The CDR3 DNA reads TGTGCCAGCAGTTTATATCGGTCTAGCGGGAGATATAATGAGCAGTTCTTC. This translates into CASSLYRSSGRYNEQFF. The chain employs TRBV28 and TRBJ2-1, with 10 bases lining up with TRBD2. The CDR3 length is 17 residues. V was clipped by 1 base and J by 7 bases; unmatched bases: 10. Germline V gives CDR1 MDHEN, CDR2 SYDVKM.